This is a list of T cell receptor beta chains from one sample in a study of a mutant IDH1 vaccine in newly diagnosed glioma. Libraries were prepared by immunoSEQ multiplex PCR; TCRdb keeps only in-frame clonotypes and omits some of them. The table records some 35,000 clones, more than 80% of them present only once. What these receptors recognize is not known. The sample here was PBMCs, taken from a glioma patient whose treatment included an IDH1 peptide vaccine. All receptors derive from a man between 45 and 60 years old with glioma. The CDR3 runs from the conserved cysteine through the conserved F or W. A D gene is named only where the DNA matches it firmly. A clone size is listed for some rows: how often the clone was seen (once, few, many), or a class if it is expanded.

J gene: TRBJ1-6
V gene: TRBV5-6
clone size: -
D gene: -
CDR3 protein: CASSSFILRDPEGMTLHF
CDR3 DNA: TGTGCCAGCAGCTCGTTCATTCTCCGGGACCCCGAGGGGATGACCCTCCACTTT

J gene: TRBJ2-5
V gene: TRBV28
clone size: -
D gene: TRBD1
CDR3 protein: CASSSGQAGETQYF
CDR3 DNA: TGTGCCAGCAGTTCGGGACAGGCCGGAGAGACCCAGTACTTC

J gene: TRBJ1-2
V gene: TRBV5-4
clone size: -
D gene: -
CDR3 protein: CASSLSTEQGGYTF
CDR3 DNA: TGTGCCAGCAGCTTGTCTACAGAGCAGGGTGGCTACACCTTC

J gene: TRBJ1-1
V gene: TRBV9
clone size: -
D gene: -
CDR3 protein: CASSVGGFVVSEAFF
CDR3 DNA: TGTGCCAGCAGCGTAGGGGGCTTTGTTGTATCTGAAGCTTTCTTT

J gene: TRBJ2-7
V gene: TRBV11-2
clone size: -
D gene: -
CDR3 protein: CASSAGTGAYEQYF
CDR3 DNA: TGTGCCAGCAGCGCCGGGACTGGAGCCTACGAGCAGTACTTC

J gene: TRBJ2-5
V gene: TRBV2
clone size: -
D gene: TRBD1
CDR3 protein: CASSERTGSLLGETQYF
CDR3 DNA: TGTGCCAGCAGTGAGAGGACAGGGTCTTTATTGGGGGAGACCCAGTACTTC

J gene: TRBJ1-6
V gene: TRBV5-1
clone size: -
D gene: -
CDR3 protein: CASSLDDSPLHF
CDR3 DNA: TGCGCCAGCAGCTTGGATGACTCACCCCTCCACTTT

J gene: TRBJ2-6
V gene: TRBV11-2
clone size: -
D gene: -
CDR3 protein: CASSLEPGANVLTF
CDR3 DNA: TGTGCCAGCAGCTTAGAACCTGGGGCCAACGTCCTGACTTTC

J gene: TRBJ2-1
V gene: TRBV4-1
clone size: -
D gene: TRBD2
CDR3 protein: CASSHWAGGSNEQFF
CDR3 DNA: TGCGCCAGCAGCCATTGGGCGGGGGGGAGCAATGAGCAGTTCTTC

J gene: TRBJ1-3
V gene: TRBV5-1
clone size: -
D gene: -
CDR3 protein: CASSLDQSSGNTIYF
CDR3 DNA: TGCGCCAGCAGCTTGGATCAGAGCTCTGGAAACACCATATATTTT

J gene: TRBJ2-6
V gene: TRBV10-3
clone size: few
D gene: -
CDR3 protein: CATLPGSPSSGANVLTF
CDR3 DNA: TGTGCCACCCTTCCGGGCAGCCCCAGCTCTGGGGCCAACGTCCTGACTTTC

J gene: TRBJ1-1
V gene: TRBV27
clone size: -
D gene: TRBD1
CDR3 protein: CASSPGQGADLLTEAFF
CDR3 DNA: TGTGCCAGCAGTCCGGGACAGGGGGCTGACCTTCTCACTGAAGCTTTCTTT

J gene: TRBJ1-2
V gene: TRBV28
clone size: -
D gene: TRBD1
CDR3 protein: CASSLALGQLYGYTF
CDR3 DNA: TGTGCCAGCAGTTTGGCCCTGGGACAGCTCTATGGCTACACCTTC

J gene: TRBJ2-3
V gene: TRBV4-1
clone size: -
D gene: -
CDR3 protein: CASSQVGTGAKGTDTQYF
CDR3 DNA: TGCGCCAGCAGCCAAGTCGGTACGGGGGCGAAGGGCACAGATACGCAGTATTTT

J gene: TRBJ1-6
V gene: TRBV6-1
clone size: -
D gene: -
CDR3 protein: CASSPGRASSPLHF
CDR3 DNA: TGTGCCAGCAGCCCGGGGCGGGCAAGTTCACCCCTCCACTTT

J gene: TRBJ2-7
V gene: TRBV27
clone size: -
D gene: -
CDR3 protein: CASSTRGGTISYEQYF
CDR3 DNA: TGTGCCAGCAGTACAAGGGGGGGGACTATTTCCTACGAGCAGTACTTC

J gene: TRBJ2-7
V gene: TRBV7-9
clone size: -
D gene: -
CDR3 protein: CASSSQAREQYF
CDR3 DNA: TGTGCCAGCAGCTCACAGGCTAGGGAGCAGTACTTC

J gene: TRBJ1-1
V gene: TRBV2
clone size: -
D gene: -
CDR3 protein: CASSLRRTNTEAFF
CDR3 DNA: TGTGCCAGCAGCCTACGACGGACGAACACTGAAGCTTTCTTT

J gene: TRBJ2-5
V gene: TRBV29-1
clone size: -
D gene: TRBD2
CDR3 protein: CSVAGGVAGSRRETQYF
CDR3 DNA: TGCAGCGTTGCCGGGGGAGTAGCGGGATCTCGACGCGAGACCCAGTACTTC

J gene: TRBJ2-7
V gene: TRBV29-1
clone size: -
D gene: -
CDR3 protein: CSGMTGTPGEQYF
CDR3 DNA: TGCAGCGGTATGACAGGTACGCCCGGCGAGCAGTACTTC

J gene: TRBJ2-2
V gene: TRBV5-4
clone size: -
D gene: TRBD2
CDR3 protein: CASSLGSSGGNTGELFF
CDR3 DNA: TGTGCCAGCAGCTTAGGGTCTAGCGGGGGCAACACCGGGGAGCTGTTTTTT

J gene: TRBJ2-7
V gene: TRBV2
clone size: -
D gene: -
CDR3 protein: CASSPGGPASYEQYF
CDR3 DNA: TGTGCCAGCAGTCCAGGGGGGCCCGCATCCTACGAGCAGTACTTC

J gene: TRBJ2-3
V gene: TRBV2
clone size: -
D gene: TRBD1
CDR3 protein: CASTRGQGDTQYF
CDR3 DNA: TGTGCCAGCACCAGGGGGCAGGGAGATACGCAGTATTTT

J gene: TRBJ1-5
V gene: TRBV6-1
clone size: few
D gene: -
CDR3 protein: CASSELDQPQHF
CDR3 DNA: TGTGCCAGCAGTGAACTCGATCAGCCCCAGCATTTT

J gene: TRBJ2-5
V gene: TRBV6-9
clone size: -
D gene: -
CDR3 protein: CASSYGGRATPETQYF
CDR3 DNA: TGTGCCAGCAGTTATGGGGGGCGGGCCACCCCAGAGACCCAGTACTTC

J gene: TRBJ1-2
V gene: TRBV27
clone size: -
D gene: -
CDR3 protein: CASGLLRIRGGSYGYTF
CDR3 DNA: TGTGCCAGCGGTCTCCTCCGGATCCGCGGGGGTTCCTATGGCTACACCTTC

J gene: TRBJ1-2
V gene: TRBV9
clone size: -
D gene: -
CDR3 protein: CASSITGDPNYGYTF
CDR3 DNA: TGTGCCAGCAGCATTACAGGCGATCCTAACTATGGCTACACCTTC

J gene: TRBJ1-5
V gene: TRBV27
clone size: -
D gene: -
CDR3 protein: CASSSFSSNQPQHF
CDR3 DNA: TGTGCCAGCAGTTCTTTTAGTAGCAATCAGCCCCAGCATTTT

J gene: TRBJ2-7
V gene: TRBV27
clone size: -
D gene: -
CDR3 protein: CASSLSLGVAYEQYF
CDR3 DNA: TGTGCCAGCAGTTTATCCCTAGGGGTGGCCTACGAGCAGTACTTC

J gene: TRBJ1-3
V gene: TRBV6-5
clone size: once
D gene: -
CDR3 protein: CASSPSHTGNTIYF
CDR3 DNA: TGTGCCAGCAGCCCTTCACACACTGGAAACACCATATATTTT

J gene: TRBJ2-7
V gene: TRBV30
clone size: -
D gene: -
CDR3 protein: CAGQGRWGGTYEQYF
CDR3 DNA: TGTGCCGGACAGGGCCGGTGGGGGGGGACCTACGAGCAGTACTTC

J gene: TRBJ1-2
V gene: TRBV29-1
clone size: -
D gene: -
CDR3 protein: CSVRSVEHGYTF
CDR3 DNA: TGCAGCGTTAGGTCAGTTGAACATGGCTACACCTTC

J gene: TRBJ2-7
V gene: TRBV5-1
clone size: once
D gene: -
CDR3 protein: CASSPVDFRAGVYNYEQYF
CDR3 DNA: TGCGCCAGCTCCCCTGTGGATTTTCGGGCAGGGGTTTATAACTACGAGCAGTACTTC

J gene: TRBJ2-3
V gene: TRBV15
clone size: -
D gene: -
CDR3 protein: CATSRMGRAGDTQYF
CDR3 DNA: TGTGCCACCAGCAGGATGGGGCGGGCTGGGGATACGCAGTATTTT

J gene: TRBJ2-1
V gene: TRBV15
clone size: -
D gene: -
CDR3 protein: CATSGTGTGEQFF
CDR3 DNA: TGTGCCACCAGCGGCACAGGGACGGGGGAGCAGTTCTTC

J gene: TRBJ1-2
V gene: TRBV30
clone size: -
D gene: -
CDR3 protein: CAWRVVGYGYTF
CDR3 DNA: TGTGCCTGGAGAGTCGTGGGCTATGGCTACACCTTC

J gene: TRBJ1-3
V gene: TRBV18
clone size: once
D gene: -
CDR3 protein: CASSPIREGNTIYF
CDR3 DNA: TGTGCCAGCTCACCCATCAGGGAAGGAAACACCATATATTTT

J gene: TRBJ2-7
V gene: TRBV28
clone size: -
D gene: -
CDR3 protein: CASSLFEGAKFYEQYF
CDR3 DNA: TGTGCCAGCAGTTTATTCGAGGGAGCCAAGTTCTACGAGCAGTACTTC

J gene: TRBJ1-2
V gene: TRBV15
clone size: -
D gene: -
CDR3 protein: CATSLALNYGYTF
CDR3 DNA: TGTGCCACCAGCCTCGCCCTTAACTATGGCTACACCTTC

J gene: TRBJ1-2
V gene: TRBV6-5
clone size: -
D gene: -
CDR3 protein: CASKGLYGYTF
CDR3 DNA: TGTGCCAGCAAGGGCCTTTATGGCTACACCTTC

J gene: TRBJ1-5
V gene: TRBV18
clone size: -
D gene: -
CDR3 protein: CASSPQGLNQPQHF
CDR3 DNA: TGTGCCAGCTCACCACAGGGGTTAAATCAGCCCCAGCATTTT

J gene: TRBJ1-5
V gene: TRBV27
clone size: -
D gene: -
CDR3 protein: CASSFGGGQPQHF
CDR3 DNA: TGTGCCAGCAGTTTCGGGGGCGGTCAGCCCCAGCATTTT

J gene: TRBJ2-1
V gene: TRBV7-2
clone size: -
D gene: -
CDR3 protein: CASSSQGGYNEQFF
CDR3 DNA: TGTGCCAGCAGCTCCCAAGGGGGGTACAATGAGCAGTTCTTC

J gene: TRBJ2-5
V gene: TRBV7-2
clone size: -
D gene: TRBD2
CDR3 protein: CASSPGLAAQFQETQYF
CDR3 DNA: TGTGCCAGCAGCCCAGGACTAGCGGCCCAGTTCCAAGAGACCCAGTACTTC

J gene: TRBJ2-2
V gene: TRBV6-5
clone size: -
D gene: -
CDR3 protein: CASSYSTLNTGELFF
CDR3 DNA: TGTGCCAGCAGTTACTCTACTTTGAACACCGGGGAGCTGTTTTTT

J gene: TRBJ1-6
V gene: TRBV15
clone size: few
D gene: -
CDR3 protein: CATSRVANSPLHF
CDR3 DNA: TGTGCCACCAGCAGAGTTGCTAATTCACCCCTCCACTTT

J gene: TRBJ2-5
V gene: TRBV5-1
clone size: -
D gene: -
CDR3 protein: CASSVHRLETQYF
CDR3 DNA: TGCGCCAGCAGCGTGCACCGTCTGGAGACCCAGTACTTC

J gene: TRBJ1-3
V gene: TRBV6-5
clone size: -
D gene: -
CDR3 protein: CASSYSLSRVGNTIYF
CDR3 DNA: TGTGCCAGCAGTTACTCCCTCAGTAGGGTGGGAAACACCATATATTTT

J gene: TRBJ1-1
V gene: TRBV5-1
clone size: -
D gene: -
CDR3 protein: CASRRQENTEAFF
CDR3 DNA: TGCGCCAGCAGACGACAAGAGAACACTGAAGCTTTCTTT

J gene: TRBJ1-1
V gene: TRBV11-1
clone size: -
D gene: TRBD1
CDR3 protein: CASSLTGGTEAFF
CDR3 DNA: TGTGCCAGCAGCCTAACAGGGGGCACTGAAGCTTTCTTT

J gene: TRBJ2-6
V gene: TRBV29-1
clone size: -
D gene: -
CDR3 protein: CSVRVLSAGANVLTF
CDR3 DNA: TGCAGCGTCCGGGTCTTATCGGCTGGGGCCAACGTCCTGACTTTC

J gene: TRBJ1-2
V gene: TRBV6-6
clone size: -
D gene: TRBD1
CDR3 protein: CASSRGTGVVYVGYTF
CDR3 DNA: TGTGCCAGCAGCCGCGGGACAGGGGTTGTTTATGTGGGCTACACCTTC

J gene: TRBJ1-1
V gene: TRBV14
clone size: -
D gene: -
CDR3 protein: CASSQETEAFF
CDR3 DNA: TGTGCCAGCAGCCAAGAAACTGAAGCTTTCTTT